This T cell receptor beta chain was found in a study of OX40 agonist ivuxolimab in advanced cancers. Study-level points and caveats: No antigen was identified for the clonally expanded peripheral T cells.

Per the germline V gene, CDR1 is MNHNY and CDR2 is SVGAGI (reference sequence). The V and J ends lost 6 bases and 2 bases respectively, with 11 bases between them. The CDR3 contains 14 residues. Assay: immunoSEQ multiplex PCR; the TCRdb copy retains only in-frame clones and omits some. The data contain 55,000 to 85,000 clones, 65% to 90% of them singletons. Note on this clone: Its antigen is as yet unknown.

This receptor was taken from an adult with an advanced solid tumor such as melanoma, head and neck, liver or kidney cancer. V is TRBV6-6 and J is TRBJ1-5, with a tentative D call TRBD1 (5 bases). The sequencing here drew on CD4+ or CD8+ T cells sorted from blood, taken in a trial of the OX40 agonist ivuxolimab. The CDR3 DNA is TGTGCCAGCAGACTAACGGGGGGCAATCAGCCCCAGCATTTT. Translation gives CASRLTGGNQPQHF.